This is a list of T cell receptor beta chains from one sample in a study of T-cell memory formation after mild COVID-19. TCRdb re-called the 5' RACE reads through MiXCR, storing one row per CDR3 protein. This sample carries almost 250,000 distinct CDR3 sequences, 15% of them seen once, and the ten largest clones take 2% to 2.5%. Sequenced input: PBMCs or a T cell subset sorted from them (not recorded which). The source is an adult woman who had mild COVID-19 (a few samples of this study predate the infection). Cell type and time point are not known. Each CDR3 is given with its conserved first and last residue. The order of the fields is clone size, V gene, J gene, D gene, CDR3 protein, CDR3 DNA. The D gene is left open where the match is weak. Size values are once, few and many counts, or a class for expanded clones, and some rows have none.

few	TRBV5-6	TRBJ1-1	.	CASSSSRGLWMREAFF	TGTGCCAGCAGCTCATCCAGAGGGTTATGGATGAGGGAAGCTTTCTTT
.	TRBV5-1	TRBJ2-5	TRBD2	CASSQSGGTQESQYF	TGCGCCAGCAGCCAGTCGGGGGGAACTCAAGAGTCCCAGTACTTC
few	TRBV18	TRBJ1-1	.	CASSLRPGQNTEAFF	TGTGCCAGCTCACTCCGGCCAGGGCAGAACACTGAAGCTTTCTTT
few	TRBV5-1	TRBJ2-6	.	CASSIRGPGANVLTF	TGCGCCAGCAGCATCAGGGGCCCTGGGGCCAACGTCCTGACTTTC
few	TRBV12-3/TRBV12-4	TRBJ2-5	TRBD2	CASRRGFGETQYF	TGTGCCAGCAGGCGGGGGTTCGGGGAGACCCAGTACTTC
few	TRBV30	TRBJ1-2	.	CAWSVLPTVNYGYTF	TGTGCCTGGAGTGTACTCCCCACGGTGAACTATGGCTACACCTTC
few	TRBV9	TRBJ1-1	TRBD1	CASSDSPGTGKTEAFF	TGTGCCAGCAGCGACTCGCCCGGGACAGGGAAAACTGAAGCTTTCTTT
few	TRBV9	TRBJ2-3	TRBD2	CASSVRLADPDTQYF	TGTGCCAGCAGCGTGAGACTAGCGGATCCAGATACGCAGTATTTT
.	TRBV7-2	TRBJ1-2	.	CASSSFSGYTF	TGTGCCAGCAGCTCCTTTTCCGGCTACACCTTC
.	TRBV28	TRBJ1-2	TRBD1	CASGTGYGYTF	TGTGCCAGCGGGACAGGGTATGGCTACACCTTC
few	TRBV3-1	TRBJ1-5	TRBD1	CASSQDFRTGNQPQHF	TGTGCCAGCAGCCAAGATTTCCGGACAGGGAATCAGCCCCAGCATTTT
few	TRBV25-1	TRBJ2-3	.	CASSERVYTDTQYF	TGTGCCAGCAGTGAGCGAGTCTACACAGATACGCAGTATTTT
few	TRBV12-3/TRBV12-4	TRBJ2-2	TRBD2	CASSFRPSGYTGELFF	TGTGCCAGCAGTTTTCGGCCTAGCGGGTATACCGGGGAGCTGTTTTTT
.	TRBV11-3	TRBJ1-1	.	CASILRRGTEAFF	TGTGCCAGCATTCTCCGAAGGGGCACTGAAGCTTTCTTT
few	TRBV7-2	TRBJ2-1	.	CASSRERNGYNEQFF	TGTGCCAGCAGCCGTGAGCGGAACGGCTACAATGAGCAGTTCTTC
.	TRBV5-1	TRBJ2-1	TRBD2	CASSLAVSGRAHSDNEQFF	TGCGCCAGCAGCTTGGCCGTAAGCGGGAGGGCCCACTCTGACAATGAGCAGTTCTTC
.	TRBV12-3/TRBV12-4	TRBJ2-1	TRBD1	CASRAPPGQGFF	TGTGCCAGCAGAGCCCCGCCGGGACAGGGGTTCTTC
few	TRBV4-2	TRBJ1-1	.	CASTLVGGAEAFF	TGTGCCAGCACCCTTGTGGGGGGGGCTGAAGCTTTCTTT
.	TRBV19	TRBJ2-3	TRBD1	CASSIRTGVSYTQYF	TGTGCCAGTAGTATCAGGACAGGGGTTTCATATACGCAGTATTTT
.	TRBV12-3/TRBV12-4	TRBJ1-1	.	CASSTRAGTTEAFF	TGTGCCAGCAGTACCCGAGCAGGGACCACTGAAGCTTTCTTT
.	TRBV6-5	TRBJ1-4	.	CASSRDTANEKLFF	TGTGCCAGCAGCCGGGACACAGCTAATGAAAAACTGTTTTTT
.	TRBV10-3	TRBJ2-7	TRBD1	CAISGQGYEQYF	TGTGCCATCAGTGGACAGGGATACGAGCAGTACTTC
.	TRBV10-3	TRBJ2-1	.	CAISEQLNEQFF	TGTGCCATCAGTGAACAGCTCAATGAGCAGTTCTTC
few	TRBV7-2	TRBJ2-1	TRBD2	CASSPTSGPNEQFF	TGTGCCAGCAGCCCTACTAGCGGCCCCAATGAGCAGTTCTTC
.	TRBV20-1	TRBJ1-4	.	CSARRTAGKLFF	TGCAGTGCTCGGAGGACAGCGGGAAAACTGTTTTTT
few	TRBV7-2	TRBJ1-5	.	CASSLRQGHQPQHF	TGTGCCAGCAGCTTAAGGCAGGGCCATCAGCCCCAGCATTTT
few	TRBV5-1	TRBJ1-1	.	CASSLAEAREAFF	TGCGCCAGCAGCCTCGCGGAGGCTCGTGAAGCTTTCTTT
many	TRBV12-3/TRBV12-4	TRBJ2-5	.	CASSLGGKGTQYF	TGTGCCAGCAGCCTAGGGGGGAAGGGGACCCAGTACTTC
.	TRBV2	TRBJ2-4	TRBD1	CASSVLDRVSF	TGTGCCAGCAGTGTCTTAGACAGGGTTTCCTTC
few	TRBV4-2	TRBJ2-1	TRBD2	CASSQDLAGGYNEQFF	TGTGCCAGCAGCCAAGACCTAGCGGGGGGCTACAATGAGCAGTTCTTC
.	TRBV10-3	TRBJ1-2	.	CAISEYRDGYTF	TGTGCCATCAGTGAGTACAGGGATGGCTACACCTTC
many	TRBV25-1	TRBJ2-7	TRBD1	CASADRGQGKFEQYF	TGTGCCAGCGCCGATCGGGGACAGGGGAAATTCGAGCAGTACTTC
.	TRBV30	TRBJ2-7	.	CAWRKEAAKTFWYF	TGTGCCTGGAGGAAGGAGGCCGCTAAGACTTTTTGGTACTTC
.	TRBV30	TRBJ2-1	.	CAWRGNLYNEQFF	TGTGCCTGGAGAGGAAACCTCTACAATGAGCAGTTCTTC
.	TRBV3-1	TRBJ2-7	.	CASSQRGAGSYEQYF	TGTGCCAGCAGCCAACGGGGGGCAGGCTCCTACGAGCAGTACTTC
few	TRBV7-2	TRBJ2-7	.	CASSLARIYYEQYF	TGTGCCAGCAGCTTAGCGCGGATATATTACGAGCAGTACTTC
few	TRBV7-2	TRBJ1-5	.	CASSPSTLSNQPQHF	TGTGCCAGCAGCCCCTCTACCCTTAGCAATCAGCCCCAGCATTTT
few	TRBV9	TRBJ2-5	.	CASSVYPKGETQYF	TGTGCCAGCAGCGTGTATCCGAAGGGGGAGACCCAGTACTTC
few	TRBV29-1	TRBJ2-6	.	CSVLGQTSGANVLTF	TGCAGCGTCCTAGGACAGACCTCTGGGGCCAACGTCCTGACTTTC
.	TRBV12-3/TRBV12-4	TRBJ2-3	.	CASSSLATSTDTQYF	TGTGCCAGCTCCAGCCTAGCGACTAGCACAGATACGCAGTATTTT
.	TRBV12-3/TRBV12-4	TRBJ1-1	.	CASRVGQGKTEAFF	TGTGCCAGCAGGGTGGGTCAGGGCAAGACTGAAGCTTTCTTT
few	TRBV5-1	TRBJ1-1	TRBD1	CASSIGTALEAFF	TGCGCCAGCAGCATCGGGACAGCTCTAGAGGCTTTCTTT
.	TRBV24-1	TRBJ2-3	TRBD2	CATSDPGLAGGGDTQYF	TGTGCCACCAGTGATCCAGGACTAGCGGGAGGAGGGGATACGCAGTATTTT
.	TRBV29-1	TRBJ2-1	TRBD2	CSVESGGGTYNEQFF	TGCAGCGTTGAATCGGGCGGGGGTACCTACAATGAGCAGTTCTTC
.	TRBV24-1	TRBJ2-1	TRBD1	CATSAADRGYFF	TGTGCCACCAGTGCCGCGGACAGGGGGTACTTCTTC
.	TRBV12-3/TRBV12-4	TRBJ1-5	TRBD1	CASRLTGESQPQHF	TGTGCCAGCAGACTTACAGGGGAGAGTCAGCCCCAGCATTTT
.	TRBV7-3	TRBJ2-1	TRBD2	CASSFQGTSGNNEQFF	TGTGCCAGCAGCTTCCAGGGGACTAGCGGGAACAATGAGCAGTTCTTC
.	TRBV9	TRBJ2-3	TRBD2	CASSVAGGVSTDTQYF	TGTGCCAGCAGCGTAGCCGGGGGGGTCTCCACAGATACGCAGTATTTT
few	TRBV5-4	TRBJ2-7	.	CASSFGAEAYEQYF	TGTGCCAGCAGCTTCGGCGCTGAAGCCTACGAGCAGTACTTC
few	TRBV5-1	TRBJ1-1	.	CASSRNQGNTEAFF	TGCGCCAGCAGCCGAAACCAGGGGAACACTGAAGCTTTCTTT
.	TRBV29-1	TRBJ2-7	.	CSVGLGGPYEQYF	TGCAGCGTTGGATTGGGAGGACCCTACGAGCAGTACTTC
many	TRBV30	TRBJ2-4	.	CAWISKNIQYF	TGTGCCTGGATTAGTAAAAACATTCAGTACTTC
few	TRBV24-1	TRBJ2-1	TRBD2	CATRTSGSYEQFF	TGTGCCACCAGGACTAGCGGGAGCTATGAGCAGTTCTTC
.	TRBV6-2/TRBV6-3	TRBJ1-1	TRBD1	CASTDGTGMNTEAFF	TGTGCCAGCACCGACGGGACAGGCATGAACACTGAAGCTTTCTTT
.	TRBV4-3	TRBJ2-3	.	CASRRASTDTQYF	TGCGCCAGCAGAAGGGCTAGCACAGATACGCAGTATTTT
few	TRBV20-1	TRBJ2-2	.	CRQPELFF	TGCAGGCAGCCGGAGCTGTTTTTT
.	TRBV12-3/TRBV12-4	TRBJ1-3	.	CASSPGLPSGNTIYF	TGTGCCAGCAGCCCAGGACTCCCATCTGGAAACACCATATATTTT
.	TRBV5-1	TRBJ1-4	TRBD1	CASSLEPGQGREKLFF	TGCGCCAGCAGCTTGGAACCGGGACAGGGTCGGGAAAAACTGTTTTTT
few	TRBV7-9	TRBJ2-7	.	CASSPGRSEEQYF	TGTGCCAGCAGCCCCGGTAGATCGGAAGAGCAGTACTTC